This passage covers 20 T cell receptor beta chains from one sample sequenced in a study of T cell responses to AZD1222 COVID-19 vaccine. Profiled with immunoSEQ multiplex PCR; TCRdb holds only in-frame clones, not every one. This sample has about 270,000 clones, with 90% to 95% found just once. The sample here was peripheral blood, taken 28 days after the second AZD1222 dose. The source of these receptors is an adult who received the AZD1222 COVID-19 vaccine.

This chain connects TRBV19 to TRBJ1-2; D gene ambiguous. CDR3 length: 13 amino acids. Trimming took off 2 bases at V and 6 bases at J, with 10 bases between the two ends. Germline V gene sequence: CDR1 LNHDA, CDR2 SQIVND (reference sequence). The CDR3 DNA reads as TGTGCCAGTAGTATAAAGTCAGAAGATGGCTACACCTTC. Protein sequence: CASSIKSEDGYTF.

This clone was seen once. The chain carries TRBV6-5 and TRBJ1-2, with D unresolved. This CDR3 spans 13 amino acids. Trimming left V 6 bases short and J 9 bases short, with 17 bases between. The germline CDR1 and CDR2 sequences are MNHEY and SVGAGI. The CDR3 DNA follows: TGTGCCAGCAGCGGGGAGGCCAAGGGAAGCTACACCTTC. It specifies CASSGEAKGSYTF.

The genes are TRBV3-1 (or the pseudogene TRBV3-2) and TRBJ1-6; the D gene is possibly TRBD1 (6 bases). The CDR3 is 16 amino acids. Trimming left V 3 bases short and J 0 bases short, with 9 bases between. From germline, CDR1 is LGHDT and CDR2 YNNKEL (reference sequence). CDR3 bases: TGTGCCAGCAGCCACCAACAGGGCTCCTATAATTCACCCCTCCACTTT. This sequence encodes CASSHQQGSYNSPLHF.

V and J are TRBV5-6 and TRBJ2-2; 11 bases line up with TRBD1. The junction had 2 bases not matched to a gene; V was cut back by 0 bases and J by 4 bases. CDR1 SGHDT and CDR2 YYEEEE come from the germline V gene. The CDR3 consists of 16 residues. This chain's CDR3 is CASSLGDRGFTGELFF. Here the CDR3 DNA reads TGTGCCAGCAGCTTGGGGGACAGGGGGTTCACCGGGGAGCTGTTTTTT. Supplemented by reference TRBV5-6 and TRBJ2-2, the full variable domain reads DAGVTQSPTHLIKTRGQQVTLRCSPKSGHDTVSWYQQALGQGPQFIFQYYEEEERQRGNFPDRFSGHQFPNYSSELNVNALLLGDSALYLCASSLGDRGFTGELFFGEGSRLTVL.

This clone was detected once. The rearrangement links TRBV11-3 to TRBJ2-2, with D unclear. The V gene's germline CDR1 is SGHNT and CDR2 YENEEA. V dropped 5 bases and J dropped 0 bases, with 7 bases sitting between them. The CDR3 length is 14 residues. The CDR3 DNA reads TGTGCCAGCAGCCCTCGACCGAACACCGGGGAGCTGTTTTTT. It encodes CASSPRPNTGELFF.

V usage is TRBV5-5 and J usage is TRBJ1-3; D might be TRBD1 (6 bases). The V gene lost 2 bases and the J gene lost 8 bases, with 14 bases spanning the gap. The CDR3 is 14 amino acids. Per germline, CDR1 SGHKS and CDR2 YYEKEE (reference sequence). CDR3 nucleotide sequence: TGTGCCAGCAGCTTTAGGGGGACGGGGGACACCATATATTTT. It codes for CASSFRGTGDTIYF. The full variable domain, in which reference TRBV5-5 and TRBJ1-3 provide the parts outside the CDR3, is DAGVTQSPTHLIKTRGQQVTLRCSPISGHKSVSWYQQVLGQGPQFIFQYYEKEERGRGNFPDRFSARQFPNYSSELNVNALLLGDSALYLCASSFRGTGDTIYFGEGSWLTVV.

The V gene is TRBV5-4, the J gene TRBJ1-1; D is possibly TRBD1 (6 bases). Germline V gene lookup returns CDR1 SGHNT and CDR2 YYREEE (reference sequence). The ends were cut back, 2 bases at V and 5 bases at J, with 10 bases in the middle. This CDR3 contains 13 residues. The CDR3 here is CASSLKGGTEAFF. CDR3 nucleotides: TGTGCCAGCAGCTTAAAGGGGGGGACTGAAGCTTTCTTT.

This clone was picked up one time. The chain recombines TRBV7-3 with TRBJ1-1; D remains unclear. The CDR3 is 14 amino acids. Trimming took off 2 bases at V and 1 base at J, with 8 bases between the two ends. Germline V gene data show CDR1 as SGHTA and CDR2 as FQGTGA. CDR3 DNA: TGTGCCAGCAGCTTAGGCCCACAGAACACTGAAGCTTTCTTT. Its translation: CASSLGPQNTEAFF.

For this clone: Germline is not matched at one junction end, which may reflect a read error. This same CDR3 is encoded by further DNA sequences in the sample. The chain recombines TRBV5-1 with TRBJ1-5; D gene unclear. CDR3 length equals 14 residues. Per the germline V gene, CDR1 is SGHRS and CDR2 is YFSETQ. CDR3 residues: CASSLDGSDQPQHF. The CDR3 region has the DNA TGCGCCAGCAGCTTGGACGGTAGCGATCAGCCCCAGCATTTT.

The V and J genes are TRBV10-2 and TRBJ2-1, with 12 bases fitting TRBD2. CDR3 length equals 13 residues. Germline V gene data show CDR1 as WSHSY and CDR2 as SAAADI. The junction had 2 bases not matched to a gene; V was cut back by 4 bases and J by 10 bases. The CDR3 loop reads CASSGGLAGEQFF. CDR3 bases: TGCGCCAGCAGTGGGGGACTAGCGGGCGAGCAGTTCTTC.

The V gene is TRBV6-2 or TRBV6-3, the J gene TRBJ1-3, with 8 bases lining up with TRBD1. Gene TRBJ2-2 matches the end of the DNA better, so the J call may be wrong. CDR1 and CDR2 from the germline V gene are MNHEY and SVGEGT. This CDR3 is 14 amino acids long. DNA for the CDR3: TGTGCCAGCAGTTACAGGACAGGGCCCGGGGAGCTGTTTTTT. This translates into CASSYRTGPGELFF.

J is TRBJ1-2 and V is TRBV5-6; a possible D gene is TRBD1 (5 bases). Per germline, CDR1 SGHDT and CDR2 YYEEEE. V lost 0 bases to trimming and J lost 5 bases, with 8 bases between them. This CDR3 has 13 amino acids. DNA for the CDR3: TGTGCCAGCAGCTTGGAAGGGGAGTATGGCTACACCTTC. It specifies CASSLEGEYGYTF.

The J gene is TRBJ1-1, the V gene TRBV6-5; a weak D match, TRBD1 (5 bases). Trimming removed 6 bases from V and 9 bases from J, with 11 bases in between. The germline V gene encodes CDR1 MNHEY and CDR2 SVGAGI. This CDR3 is 11 amino acids long. DNA of the CDR3: TGTGCCAGCAGACGGGACCGAAAAGCTTTCTTT. Protein sequence: CASRRDRKAFF.

The chain carries TRBV5-6 and TRBJ1-2; D is possibly TRBD1 (6 bases). The V end was cut by 0 bases, the J end by 2 bases, with 11 bases between. The CDR3 sequence is 15 residues long. CDR1 is SGHDT, CDR2 YYEEEE, per germline. CDR3 in amino acids: CASSLDWGRNYGYTF. CDR3 in DNA: TGTGCCAGCAGCTTGGATTGGGGGCGAAACTATGGCTACACCTTC.

This clone was recorded many times. The CDR3 region has the DNA TGTGCCAGCAGCCAAGATGAGGGTGGGGGAAACACCATATATTTT. This gives the protein CASSQDEGGGNTIYF. The V call is TRBV4-2, the J call TRBJ1-3; D is unresolved. Trimming stripped 0 bases from V and 4 bases from J, with 10 bases between. The CDR3 is made up of 15 amino acids. CDR1 is LGHNA and CDR2 is YNFKEQ in the germline V gene.

This chain connects TRBV4-1 to TRBJ2-1; 7 positions agree with TRBD2. V lost 8 bases, J lost 5 bases, and 3 bases stayed unmatched. The CDR3 has 12 amino acids. The germline V gene has CDR1 MGHRA and CDR2 YSYEKL. DNA of the CDR3: TGCGCCAGCCGGGACTACGACAATGAGCAGTTCTTC. This gives the protein CASRDYDNEQFF.

This sequence joins TRBV11-2 and TRBJ2-2; perhaps TRBD2 as D (6 bases). This CDR3 is built from 18 residues. Looked up from germline, CDR1 is SGHAT and CDR2 is FQNNGV. V was clipped by 4 bases and J by 7 bases, with 25 bases between them. The CDR3 DNA sequence: TGTGCCAGCAGCTCGACCCCTCTGGCCGGGAGCACAGGCGGGGAGCTGTTTTTT. This sequence encodes CASSSTPLAGSTGGELFF.

This clone was detected once. V usage is TRBV2 and J usage is TRBJ1-6; D might be TRBD1 (6 bases). This CDR3 contains 14 residues. Germline loops: CDR1 SNHLY, CDR2 FYNNEI. V was trimmed by 6 bases and J by 7 bases, leaving 13 bases between them. The CDR3, as DNA: TGTGCCAGCAGCTTACAGGGTGGAAATTCACCCCTCCACTTT. Its protein product is CASSLQGGNSPLHF.

The genes are TRBV30 and TRBJ1-5, with D tentatively TRBD1 (6 bases). The CDR3 totals 16 residues. V was pared by 3 bases and J by 0 bases, with 15 bases between. From germline, CDR1 is GTSNPN and CDR2 SVGIG (reference sequence). The CDR3 here is CAWSETGFYSNQPQHF. The DNA of the CDR3 is TGTGCCTGGAGCGAGACAGGTTTCTATAGCAATCAGCCCCAGCATTTT.

The chain has TRBV3-1 (or the pseudogene TRBV3-2) and TRBJ2-7; tentatively, D is TRBD1 or TRBD2 (5 bases each). Trimming cost V 1 base and J 3 bases, with 13 bases left between them. The CDR3 length is 15 residues. Per the germline V gene, CDR1 is LGHDT and CDR2 is YNNKEL (reference sequence). The CDR3 loop reads CASSQGGQGYYEQYF. The CDR3, as DNA: TGTGCCAGCAGCCAAGGAGGGCAGGGTTACTACGAGCAGTACTTC.